Sequencing of this TCR beta chain was carried out in a study of blood T cells in healthy people across ages. This clonotype has a handful of counts. No antigen is known for it. The study, taken as a whole, reports: Without sorted subsets, naive and antigen-experienced compartments could not be conclusively compared. Estimated diversity, derived from one million T cells, was regarded as an underestimate. Comparison with aged donors showed that long-lived donors had more naive CD4+ cells and higher diversity.

Germline values: CDR1 GTSNPN, CDR2 SVGIG (reference sequence). Trimming removed 4 bases from V and 8 bases from J, with 17 bases in between. The CDR3 has 14 amino acids. Sample-barcoded 5' priming and a J-beta primer mix drove a second PCR of about 7 to 11 cycles. One entry per CDR3 protein results from TCRdb running MiXCR on the 5' RACE reads. Of hundreds of thousands of distinct CDR3 sequences listed, under 30% are singletons. Staff drew roughly 10 milliliters of peripheral blood from each donor. The V gene is TRBV30, the J gene TRBJ2-2; D is perhaps TRBD1 (5 bases). Sequenced material: blood. The source of this sequence is a woman of 80 years or more in good health. CDR3 in DNA: TGTGCCTGGACCAGGGCCCGAGGCTCGGGGGAGCTGTTTTTT. It translates to CAWTRARGSGELFF.